This T cell receptor beta chain appears in the sequencing data of a study of blood T cells in healthy people across ages. The table lists this clonotype with a few counts. Germline V gives CDR1 SGHTA, CDR2 FQGNSA. The length of the CDR3 is 14 residues. Trimming cost V 5 bases and J 0 bases, with 8 bases left between them. Using a J-beta primer mix together with a sample-barcoded 5' primer, a second PCR was run for roughly 6 to 11 cycles. Template switching added a 12-random-nucleotide identifier to every cDNA molecule. Sequencing recovered at least 2.5 million CDR3-containing paired-end reads from each sample. In TCRdb, the 5' RACE reads were re-called with MiXCR into one record per CDR3 protein. The sample holds some 710,000 distinct CDR3 sequences, around half seen once.

This TCR came from a man aged 80 or over in good health. Sequenced: blood. This chain uses TRBV7-2 with TRBJ1-5; D uncertain. The CDR3 DNA reads TGTGCCAGCAGCCTGAAATATAGCAATCAGCCCCAGCATTTT. Translating it yields CASSLKYSNQPQHF.